This TCR beta chain was recorded in a study of T cells in lung cancer brain metastases. Study-wide points: Most clones were lesion-specific, with limited overlap between paired lesions (Morisita around 0.24).

As to this clone: What it binds is unknown.

The assay was immunoSEQ multiplex PCR, and TCRdb's table has in-frame clones only and misses some. Here the sample spans a few thousand clones, about 83% being singletons. Either synchronous oligometastatic disease or delayed solitary brain metastasis recurrence led to resection. Germline CDR1 and CDR2: SGHTA and FQGTGA. CDR3 length: 15 amino acids. The V and J ends lost 5 bases and 11 bases, in that order; junction bases with no gene match: 13. Sequencing input: tumor tissue from a brain metastasis. The source is a woman between 45 and 65 years old with non-small cell lung cancer that had spread to the brain. The rearrangement uses TRBV7-3 and TRBJ2-1; TRBD2 matches 9 bases. Here the CDR3 reads CASSPGGRANYKQFF. CDR3 coding DNA: TGTGCCAGCAGCCCCGGCGGGAGGGCCAACTATAAGCAGTTCTTC.